A single sample is the source of the 11 T cell receptor beta chains below, sequenced in a study of blood T cell repertoires in COVID-19 (dated by TCRdb to about 2020). Library generation was performed with the immunoSEQ multiplex PCR assay. TCRdb carries this immuneACCESS record with in-frame sequences only. Its versions omit some clonotypes, under half of them owing to an unresolved V gene in the studies checked, with the rest unexplained. Counted in this sample were 190,000 or so clones; 80% to 90% of them appeared once. The top ten clones comprise 0.75% to 0.9% of the sample. The sample comprised peripheral blood. These receptors were collected from a woman in her 70s with acute or convalescent COVID-19.

This clone has a handful of counts. V and J are TRBV7-8 and TRBJ2-7; the match to TRBD1 covers 8 bases. The trim removed 4 bases at V and 3 bases at J, leaving 8 bases unmatched. CDR3 length: 15 amino acids. Germline lookup yields CDR1 SGHVS and CDR2 FQNEAQ. Here the CDR3 reads CASSYYPGTGYEQYF. Here the CDR3 DNA reads TGTGCCAGCAGCTACTACCCTGGGACAGGCTACGAGCAGTACTTC.

The chain combines TRBV19 with TRBJ1-1, with D possibly TRBD1 on 5 matching bases. V lost 2 bases and J 4 bases, leaving 11 bases between the germline ends. This CDR3 is 14 amino acids long. In germline, CDR1 is LNHDA, CDR2 SQIVND (reference sequence). CDR3 nucleotides: TGTGCCAGTAGTATACACGGGGGAGGCACTGAAGCTTTCTTT. This translates into CASSIHGGGTEAFF.

The chain links TRBV6-1 to TRBJ1-5, with no clear D. The germline V and J ends were trimmed by 0 bases and 2 bases, with 8 bases remaining between them. CDR1 is MNHNS and CDR2 is SASEGT in the germline V gene. This CDR3 comprises 15 residues. The CDR3 sequence is CASSEAQSGNQPQHF. DNA for the CDR3: TGTGCCAGCAGTGAAGCTCAGAGCGGCAATCAGCCCCAGCATTTT.

J is TRBJ2-7 and V is TRBV10-2; the match to TRBD1 covers 7 bases. The CDR3 runs 13 residues. Germline trimming cut 7 bases from V and 5 bases from J; bases unmatched to any gene: 8. Germline values: CDR1 WSHSY, CDR2 SAAADI. This CDR3 is CASTDRYQDEQYF. The CDR3 DNA is TGCGCCAGCACGGACAGGTATCAGGACGAGCAGTACTTC.

The chain has TRBV2 and TRBJ2-7, with D uncertain. Germline values: CDR1 SNHLY, CDR2 FYNNEI. CDR3 size: 13 residues. Trimming pared 8 bases from V and 6 bases from J, leaving 17 bases between. The CDR3: CASVAVPRAEQYF. The CDR3 bases are TGTGCCAGCGTTGCGGTCCCCCGAGCCGAGCAGTACTTC.

V usage is TRBV7-7 and J usage is TRBJ1-3; D not certain. V was pared by 5 bases and J by 0 bases, with 14 bases between. This CDR3 has 16 amino acids. The germline V gene encodes CDR1 SSHAT and CDR2 FNYEAQ (reference sequence). In DNA, the CDR3 is TGTGCCAGCAGCGAGGCCGGGGTTTCCTCTGGAAACACCATATATTTT. Protein sequence: CASSEAGVSSGNTIYF.

V is TRBV6-2 or TRBV6-3 and J is TRBJ2-2; 8 bases are shared with TRBD2. CDR1 is MNHEY and CDR2 is SVGEGT in the germline V gene. Trimming took 2 bases from V and 5 from J; bases not matched to a gene: 7. The CDR3 has 16 residues. The CDR3 coding sequence is TGTGCCAGCAGTTACCGGACTAGCTCCAGAACCGGGGAGCTGTTTTTT. Its protein is CASSYRTSSRTGELFF.

This chain joins TRBV15 and TRBJ1-5, with D perhaps TRBD1 (6 bases). The V and J ends lost 4 bases and 4 bases respectively, with 11 bases between them. Germline V CDR1 and CDR2: LNHNV, YYDKDF (reference sequence). The CDR3 consists of 14 residues. DNA of the CDR3: TGTGCCACCAGCACCAGGGGTCCGAATCAGCCCCAGCATTTT. Protein product: CATSTRGPNQPQHF.

The chain recombines TRBV12-3 or TRBV12-4 with TRBJ2-7; D is uncertain. There are 11 residues in the CDR3. V was trimmed by 6 bases and J by 3 bases, leaving 6 bases between them. The CDR3 bases are TGTGCCAGCAGCCTCTACTACGAGCAGTACTTC. Translation: CASSLYYEQYF.

The rearrangement links TRBV2 to TRBJ2-7; TRBD1 aligns across 7 bases. This CDR3 has 16 residues. Germline V CDR1 and CDR2: SNHLY, FYNNEI. V was clipped by 3 bases and J by 1 base; unmatched bases: 9. This CDR3 is CASSEDRPLGSYEQYF. The CDR3 nucleotides read TGTGCCAGCAGTGAGGACAGGCCCTTGGGGTCCTACGAGCAGTACTTC.

For the CDR3, the DNA is TGTGCCAGCAGCAAAGACAGGGACGGCTACACCTTC. Translating gives CASSKDRDGYTF. This chain joins TRBV21-1 and TRBJ1-2; the D call of TRBD1 is as the table states it, not checked on the DNA. TRBV21-1 is an annotated pseudogene. The CDR3 runs to 12 residues.